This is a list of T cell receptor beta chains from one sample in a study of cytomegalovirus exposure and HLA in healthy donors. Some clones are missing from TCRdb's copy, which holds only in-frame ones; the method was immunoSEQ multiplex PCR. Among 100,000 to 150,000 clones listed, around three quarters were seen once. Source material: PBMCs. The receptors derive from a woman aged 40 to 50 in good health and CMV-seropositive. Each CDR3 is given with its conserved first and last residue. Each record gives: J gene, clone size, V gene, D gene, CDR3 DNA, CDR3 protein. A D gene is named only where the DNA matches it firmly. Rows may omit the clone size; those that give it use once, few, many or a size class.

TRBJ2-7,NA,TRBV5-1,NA,TGCGCCAGCAGCGACCCCGTGGGTAGCGCGGTCTACGAGCAGTACTTC,CASSDPVGSAVYEQYF
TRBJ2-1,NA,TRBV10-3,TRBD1,TGTGCCATCAGTGAGTCCGGGACAGGGGCAAACAATGAGCAGTTCTTC,CAISESGTGANNEQFF
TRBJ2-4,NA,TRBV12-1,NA,TGTGCCAGCAGCTTTCTAGAGGAAGCCAAAAACATTCAGTACTTC,CASSFLEEAKNIQYF
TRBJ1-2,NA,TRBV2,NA,TGTGCCAGCAGTGACCACAGGGTGGGTGGCTACACCTTC,CASSDHRVGGYTF
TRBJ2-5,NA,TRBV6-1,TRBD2,TGTGCCAGCGGGGGGGTAATACAAGAGACCCAGTACTTC,CASGGVIQETQYF
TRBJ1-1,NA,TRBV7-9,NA,TGTGCCAGCAGCCAAGACGGTAAGGGGACTGAAGCTTTCTTT,CASSQDGKGTEAFF
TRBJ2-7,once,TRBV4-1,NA,TGCGCCAGCAGCCAAGAGGACCTAGCCCACTACGAGCAGTACTTC,CASSQEDLAHYEQYF
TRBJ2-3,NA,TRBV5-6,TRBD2,TGTGCCAGCAGCTTGAGGACTAGCGGTCTCACAGATACGCAGTATTTT,CASSLRTSGLTDTQYF
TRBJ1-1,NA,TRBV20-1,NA,TGCAGTGCTATCAAAAACACTGAAGCTTTCTTT,CSAIKNTEAFF
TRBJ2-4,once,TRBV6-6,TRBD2,TGTGCCAGCAGTACTACTAGCGCAAAAAACATTCAGTACTTC,CASSTTSAKNIQYF
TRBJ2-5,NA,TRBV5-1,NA,TGCGCCAGCAAAAGCGGGTCCCCCCAAGAGACCCAGTACTTC,CASKSGSPQETQYF
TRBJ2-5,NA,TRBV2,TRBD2,TGTGCCAGCACCCCAAGACTAGCGGGGCAAGAGACCCAGTACTTC,CASTPRLAGQETQYF
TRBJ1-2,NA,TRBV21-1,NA,TGTGCCAGCAGCAAAGTCTGGACAGGGATCTATGGCTACACCTTC,CASSKVWTGIYGYTF
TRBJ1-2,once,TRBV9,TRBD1,TGTGCCAGCAGCGTAGAGGTCAGGGGGGAGGAGGGCTACACCTTC,CASSVEVRGEEGYTF
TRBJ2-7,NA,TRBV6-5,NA,TGTGCCAGCAGTTACTCGGGGGCGTCCTACGAGCAGTACTTC,CASSYSGASYEQYF
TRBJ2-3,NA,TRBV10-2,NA,TGCGCCAGCAGTGAGATTGAGGAAACAGATACGCAGTATTTT,CASSEIEETDTQYF
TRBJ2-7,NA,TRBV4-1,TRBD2,TGCGCCAGCAGCCCGACGAATAGCGGGGGCAGCTACGAGCAGTACTTC,CASSPTNSGGSYEQYF
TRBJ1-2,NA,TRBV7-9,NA,TGTGCCAGCAGCTTAGGAGACCGGGATGGCTACACCTTC,CASSLGDRDGYTF
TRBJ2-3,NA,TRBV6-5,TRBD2,TGTGCCAGCAGTTCACTAGCGGGGAACACAGATACGCAGTATTTT,CASSSLAGNTDTQYF
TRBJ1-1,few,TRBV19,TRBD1,TGTGCCAGTGGGGACAGGGGAACTTTCTTT,CASGDRGTFF
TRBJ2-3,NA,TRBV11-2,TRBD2,TGTGCCAGCAGCTTAGGGGGGGGGAGCACAGATACGCAGTATTTT,CASSLGGGSTDTQYF
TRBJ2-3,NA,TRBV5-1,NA,TGCGCCAGCAGCTTGACTAGGAGCACAGATACGCAGTATTTT,CASSLTRSTDTQYF
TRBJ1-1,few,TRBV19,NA,TGTGCCAGTAGTACCCTGGAGGCTGAAGCTTTCTTT,CASSTLEAEAFF
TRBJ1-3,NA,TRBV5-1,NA,TGCGCCAGCAGCCTAACCTCTGGAAACACCATATATTTT,CASSLTSGNTIYF
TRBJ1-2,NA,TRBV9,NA,TGTGCCAGCAGCGTAGGAGGGAACTATGGCTACACCTTC,CASSVGGNYGYTF
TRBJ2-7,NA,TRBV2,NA,TGTGCCAGCAGTGATTACAGACCCCGGGGGGCGGGAGAGGAGCAGTACTTC,CASSDYRPRGAGEEQYF
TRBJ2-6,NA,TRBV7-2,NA,TGTGCCAGCAGCCGGGGGTGGGGGTCAAACTCTGGGGCCAACGTCCTGACTTTC,CASSRGWGSNSGANVLTF
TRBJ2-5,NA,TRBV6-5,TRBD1,TGTGCCAGCAGCCCGACAGGGGGCCCTTGGATCCAGTACTTC,CASSPTGGPWIQYF
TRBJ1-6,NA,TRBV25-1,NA,TGTGCCAGCAGTGAGGTAGTTGGGCCTATTAATTCACCCCTCCACTTT,CASSEVVGPINSPLHF